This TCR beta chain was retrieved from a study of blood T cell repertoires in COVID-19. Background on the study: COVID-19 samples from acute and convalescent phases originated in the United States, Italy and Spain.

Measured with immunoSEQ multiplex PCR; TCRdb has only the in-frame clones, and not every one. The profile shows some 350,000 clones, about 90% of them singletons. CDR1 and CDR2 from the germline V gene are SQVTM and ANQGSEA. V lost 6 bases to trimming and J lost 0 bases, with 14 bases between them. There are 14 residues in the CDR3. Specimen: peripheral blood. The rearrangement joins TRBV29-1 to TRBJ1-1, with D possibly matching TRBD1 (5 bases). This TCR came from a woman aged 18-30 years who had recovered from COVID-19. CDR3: CSVGSAGVNTEAFF. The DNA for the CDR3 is TGCAGCGTCGGCAGTGCGGGGGTGAACACTGAAGCTTTCTTT.